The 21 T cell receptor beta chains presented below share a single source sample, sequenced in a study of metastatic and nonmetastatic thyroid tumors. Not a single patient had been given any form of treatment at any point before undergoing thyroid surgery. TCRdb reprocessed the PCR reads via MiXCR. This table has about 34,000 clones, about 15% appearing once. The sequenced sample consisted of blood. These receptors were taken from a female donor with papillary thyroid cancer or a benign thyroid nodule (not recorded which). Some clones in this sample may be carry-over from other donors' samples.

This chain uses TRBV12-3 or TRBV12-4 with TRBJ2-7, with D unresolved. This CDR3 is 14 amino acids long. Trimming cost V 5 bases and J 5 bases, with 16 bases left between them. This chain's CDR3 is CASSHPGQRDEQYF. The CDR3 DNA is TGTGCCAGCAGTCACCCGGGCCAACGGGACGAGCAGTACTTC.

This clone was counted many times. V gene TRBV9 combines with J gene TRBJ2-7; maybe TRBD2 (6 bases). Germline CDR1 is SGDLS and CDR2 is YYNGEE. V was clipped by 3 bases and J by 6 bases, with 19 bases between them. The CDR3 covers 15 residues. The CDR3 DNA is TGTGCCAGCAGCGAGGAGGGGCGGCCTGACGGCGAGCAGTACTTC. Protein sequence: CASSEEGRPDGEQYF.

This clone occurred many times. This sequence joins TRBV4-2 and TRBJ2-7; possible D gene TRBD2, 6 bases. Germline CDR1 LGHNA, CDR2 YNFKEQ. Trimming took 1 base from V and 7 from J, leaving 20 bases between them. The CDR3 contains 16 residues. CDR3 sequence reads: CASSQGPGTSDGEQYF. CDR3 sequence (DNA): TGTGCCAGCAGCCAAGGGCCCGGGACTTCCGACGGAGAGCAGTACTTC.

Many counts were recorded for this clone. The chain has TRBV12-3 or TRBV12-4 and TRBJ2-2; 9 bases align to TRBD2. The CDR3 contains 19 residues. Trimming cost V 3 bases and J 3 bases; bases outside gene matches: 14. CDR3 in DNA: TGTGCCAGCAGTTTCGTCGGCGGGAGGGCCGTATACGACACCGGGGAGCTGTTTTTT. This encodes CASSFVGGRAVYDTGELFF.

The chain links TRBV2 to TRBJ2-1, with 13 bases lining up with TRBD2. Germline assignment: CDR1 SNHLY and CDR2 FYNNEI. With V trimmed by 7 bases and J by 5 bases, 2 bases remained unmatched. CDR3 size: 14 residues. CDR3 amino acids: CASTGTSGNNEQFF. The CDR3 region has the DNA TGTGCCAGCACCGGGACTAGCGGGAACAATGAGCAGTTCTTC.

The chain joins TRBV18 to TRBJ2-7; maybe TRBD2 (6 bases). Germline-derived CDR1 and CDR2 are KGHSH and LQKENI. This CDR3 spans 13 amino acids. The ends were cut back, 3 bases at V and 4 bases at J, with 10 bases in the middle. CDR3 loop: CASSPGLMYEQYF. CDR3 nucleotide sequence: TGTGCCAGCTCACCGGGACTCATGTACGAGCAGTACTTC.

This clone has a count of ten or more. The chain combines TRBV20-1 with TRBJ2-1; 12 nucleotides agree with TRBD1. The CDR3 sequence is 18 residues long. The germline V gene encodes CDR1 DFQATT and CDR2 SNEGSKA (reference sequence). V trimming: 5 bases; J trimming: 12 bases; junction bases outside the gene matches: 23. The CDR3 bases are TGCAGTGCTCAAGGGGCCGTCACAGAGAGGGACAGGGGGCGGGGGCAGTTCTTC. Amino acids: CSAQGAVTERDRGRGQFF.

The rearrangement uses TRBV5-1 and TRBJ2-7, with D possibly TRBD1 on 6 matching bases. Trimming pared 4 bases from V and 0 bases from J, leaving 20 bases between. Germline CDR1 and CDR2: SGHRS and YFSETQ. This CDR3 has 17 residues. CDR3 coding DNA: TGCGCCAGCAGCCTACAGGGTAGCGACCGGAGCTCCTACGAGCAGTACGTC. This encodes CASSLQGSDRSSYEQYV.

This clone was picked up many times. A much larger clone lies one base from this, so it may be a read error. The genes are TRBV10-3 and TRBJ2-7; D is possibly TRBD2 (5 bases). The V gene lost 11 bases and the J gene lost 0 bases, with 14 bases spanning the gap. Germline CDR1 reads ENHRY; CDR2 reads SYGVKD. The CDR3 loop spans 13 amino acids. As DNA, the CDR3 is TGTGCCGTCAACCCCGGGAACTCCTACGAGCAGTACTTC. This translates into CAVNPGNSYEQYF.

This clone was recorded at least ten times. DNA of the CDR3: TGCGCCAGCAGCCAAGACCCTCGTATCTGGCGGGAAAAGAAAGGTGAGCAGTTCTTC. Protein product: CASSQDPRIWREKKGEQFF. The rearrangement uses TRBV4-1 and TRBJ2-1; weak D call: TRBD2 (6 bases). The CDR3 totals 19 residues. The V gene lost 0 bases and the J gene lost 9 bases, with 27 bases spanning the gap. Germline-derived CDR1 and CDR2 are MGHRA and YSYEKL.

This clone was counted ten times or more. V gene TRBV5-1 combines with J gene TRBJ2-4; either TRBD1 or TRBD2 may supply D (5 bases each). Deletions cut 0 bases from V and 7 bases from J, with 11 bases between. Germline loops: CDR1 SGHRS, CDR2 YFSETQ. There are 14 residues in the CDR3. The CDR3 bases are TGCGCCAGCAGCTTGGATTCCGGGGCGAACATTCAGTACTTC. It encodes CASSLDSGANIQYF.

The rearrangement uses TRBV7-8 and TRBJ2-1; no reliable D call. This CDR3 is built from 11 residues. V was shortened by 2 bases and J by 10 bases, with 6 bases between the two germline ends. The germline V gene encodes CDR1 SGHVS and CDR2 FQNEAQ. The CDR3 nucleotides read TGTGCCAGCAGCTTACTCGGAGAGCAGTTCTTC. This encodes CASSLLGEQFF.

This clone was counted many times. The CDR3 DNA reads TGCAGTGCTAGTGGCTCGAGCGGGAGTAGGAATGAGCAGTTCTTC. Translating gives CSASGSSGSRNEQFF. The chain has TRBV20-1 and TRBJ2-1, with 8 bases aligning to TRBD2. The V gene's germline CDR1 is DFQATT and CDR2 SNEGSKA (reference sequence). CDR3 length equals 15 residues. Losses at the gene ends were 3 bases for V and 7 bases for J; bases not matched to a gene: 11.

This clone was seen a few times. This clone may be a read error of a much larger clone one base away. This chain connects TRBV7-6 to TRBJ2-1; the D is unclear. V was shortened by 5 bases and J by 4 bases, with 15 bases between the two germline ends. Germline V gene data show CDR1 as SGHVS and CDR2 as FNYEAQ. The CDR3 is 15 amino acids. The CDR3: CASSPSDGCYNEQFF. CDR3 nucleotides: TGTGCCAGCAGCCCTAGTGACGGATGTTACAATGAGCAGTTCTTC.

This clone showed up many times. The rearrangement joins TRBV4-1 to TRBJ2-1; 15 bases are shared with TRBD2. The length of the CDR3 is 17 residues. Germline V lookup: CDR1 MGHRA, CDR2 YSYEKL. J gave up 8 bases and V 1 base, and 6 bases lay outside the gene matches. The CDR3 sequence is CASSQGEGTSGRYEQFF. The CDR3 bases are TGCGCCAGCAGCCAAGGTGAAGGGACTAGCGGGAGGTATGAGCAGTTCTTC.

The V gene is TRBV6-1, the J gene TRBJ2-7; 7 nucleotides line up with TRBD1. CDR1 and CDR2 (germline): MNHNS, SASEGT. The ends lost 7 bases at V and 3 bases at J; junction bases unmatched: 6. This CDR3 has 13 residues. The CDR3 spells CASMGTVFYEQYF. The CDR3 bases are TGTGCCAGCATGGGGACAGTGTTCTACGAGCAGTACTTC.

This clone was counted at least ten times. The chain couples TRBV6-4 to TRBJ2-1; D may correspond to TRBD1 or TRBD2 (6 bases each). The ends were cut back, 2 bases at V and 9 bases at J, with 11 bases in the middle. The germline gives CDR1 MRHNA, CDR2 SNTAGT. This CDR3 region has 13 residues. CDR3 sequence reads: CASSDVEGGEQFF. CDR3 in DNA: TGTGCCAGCAGTGACGTGGAGGGGGGTGAGCAGTTCTTC.

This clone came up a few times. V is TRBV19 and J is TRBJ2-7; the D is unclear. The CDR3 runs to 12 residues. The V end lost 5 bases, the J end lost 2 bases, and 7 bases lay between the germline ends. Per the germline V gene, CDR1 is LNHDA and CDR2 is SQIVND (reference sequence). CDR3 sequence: CASSASTYEQYF. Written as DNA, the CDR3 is TGTGCCAGTAGTGCCAGTACCTACGAGCAGTACTTC. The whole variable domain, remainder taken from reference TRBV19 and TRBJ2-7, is DGGITQSPKYLFRKEGQNVTLSCEQNLNHDAMYWYRQDPGQGLRLIYYSQIVNDFQKGDIAEGYSVSREKKESFPLTVTSAQKNPTAFYLCASSASTYEQYFGPGTRLTVT.

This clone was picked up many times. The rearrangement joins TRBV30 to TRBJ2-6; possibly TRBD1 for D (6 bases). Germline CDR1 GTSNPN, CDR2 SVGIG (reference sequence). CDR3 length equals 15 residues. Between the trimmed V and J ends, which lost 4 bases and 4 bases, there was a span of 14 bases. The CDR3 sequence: CAWTQDSPGANVLTF. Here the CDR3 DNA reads TGTGCCTGGACCCAGGACAGTCCCGGGGCCAACGTCCTGACTTTC.

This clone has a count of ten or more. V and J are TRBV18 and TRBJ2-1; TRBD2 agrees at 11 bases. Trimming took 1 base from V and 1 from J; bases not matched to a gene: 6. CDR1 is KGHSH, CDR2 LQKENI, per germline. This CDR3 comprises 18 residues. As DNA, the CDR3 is TGTGCCAGCTCACCACTCCTCCCTAGCGGGAGGTCCTACAATGAGCAGTTCTTC. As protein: CASSPLLPSGRSYNEQFF. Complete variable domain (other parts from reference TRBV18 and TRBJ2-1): NAGVMQNPRHLVRRRGQEARLRCSPMKGHSHVYWYRQLPEEGLKFMVYLQKENIIDESGMPKERFSAEFPKEGPSILRIQQVVRGDSAAYFCASSPLLPSGRSYNEQFFGPGTRLTVL.

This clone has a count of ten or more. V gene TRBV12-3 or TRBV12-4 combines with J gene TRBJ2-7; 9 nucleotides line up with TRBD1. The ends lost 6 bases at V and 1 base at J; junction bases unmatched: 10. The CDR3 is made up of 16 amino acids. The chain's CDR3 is CASSPVDRGSSYEQYF. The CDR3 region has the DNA TGTGCCAGCAGCCCCGTCGACAGGGGGTCATCCTACGAGCAGTACTTC.